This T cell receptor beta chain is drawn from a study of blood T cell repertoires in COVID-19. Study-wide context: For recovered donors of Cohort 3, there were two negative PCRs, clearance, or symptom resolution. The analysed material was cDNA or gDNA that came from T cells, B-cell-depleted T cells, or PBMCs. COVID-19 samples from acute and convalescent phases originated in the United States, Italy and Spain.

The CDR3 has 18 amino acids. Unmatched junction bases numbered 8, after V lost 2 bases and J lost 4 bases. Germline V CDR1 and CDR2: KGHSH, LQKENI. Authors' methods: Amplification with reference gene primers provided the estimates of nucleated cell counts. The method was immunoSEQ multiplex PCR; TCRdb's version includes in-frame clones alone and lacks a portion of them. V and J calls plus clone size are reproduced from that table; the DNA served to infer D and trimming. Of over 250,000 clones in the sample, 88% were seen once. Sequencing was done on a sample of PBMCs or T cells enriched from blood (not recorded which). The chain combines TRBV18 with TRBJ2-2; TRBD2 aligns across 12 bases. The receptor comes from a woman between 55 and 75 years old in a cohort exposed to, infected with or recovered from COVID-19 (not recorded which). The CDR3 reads CASSPVPTSGSITGELFF. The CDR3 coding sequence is TGTGCCAGCTCACCAGTACCGACTAGCGGGAGTATCACCGGGGAGCTGTTTTTT.